The clone carrying this T cell receptor beta chain was counted a single time. The source of the sample is a study of PD-L1 blockade in urothelial cancer. Across the whole study: Blood-derived samples held a median around 130,000 T cells.

PCRs were each spiked with synthetic TCR analog templates. Generated by immunoSEQ multiplex PCR, the TCRdb table keeps only in-frame clones and is missing some. Found here are tens of thousands of clones, 85% to 90% of them singletons; the top ten hold around 11%. Time point: peripheral blood 6 weeks after treatment start. Germline CDR1 reads GTSNPN; CDR2 reads SVGIG (reference sequence). The CDR3 loop spans 15 amino acids. V gave up 6 bases and J gave up 4 bases; unmatched junction bases: 11. The source of this sequence is a man aged 55 to 70 with urothelial cancer. The chain joins TRBV30 to TRBJ2-2, with 7 bases fitting TRBD1. The material sequenced was PBMCs, taken around atezolizumab (anti-PD-L1) treatment. CDR3 residues: CACLHRRGRTGELFF. CDR3 coding DNA: TGTGCCTGTCTTCATAGAAGGGGGCGCACCGGGGAGCTGTTTTTT.